This TCR beta chain was retrieved from a study of blood T cells in healthy people across ages. The authors ran a second PCR of about 6 to 11 cycles using a sample-barcoded 5' primer and a J-beta primer mix. MiXCR was run by TCRdb on the 5' RACE reads, yielding one entry per CDR3 protein. Among about 940,000 distinct CDR3 sequences listed, about 44% were seen once. Germline V CDR1 and CDR2: SQVTM, ANQGSEA. The CDR3 is 13 amino acids. Trimming took 6 bases from V and 1 from J; bases not matched to a gene: 6. This clonotype has a single count. This TCR came from a man aged 25 to 40 in good health. The chain uses TRBV29-1 and TRBJ2-7, with 7 bases fitting TRBD2. The sequenced sample consisted of blood. For the CDR3, the DNA is TGCAGCGTGCGCGCGGGGGAATCCTACGAGCAGTACTTC. Translating it yields CSVRAGESYEQYF.